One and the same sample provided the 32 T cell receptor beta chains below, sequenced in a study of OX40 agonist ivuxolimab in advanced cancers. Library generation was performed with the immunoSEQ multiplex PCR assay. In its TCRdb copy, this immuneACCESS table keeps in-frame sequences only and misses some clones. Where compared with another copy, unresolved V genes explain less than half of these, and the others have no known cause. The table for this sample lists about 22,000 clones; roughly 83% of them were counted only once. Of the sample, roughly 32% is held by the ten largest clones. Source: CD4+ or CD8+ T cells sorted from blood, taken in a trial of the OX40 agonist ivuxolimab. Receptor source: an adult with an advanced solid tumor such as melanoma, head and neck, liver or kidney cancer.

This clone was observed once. CDR3: CASSQATGVAYEQYF. Here the CDR3 DNA reads TGCGCCAGCAGCCAAGCGACGGGAGTAGCTTACGAGCAGTACTTC. The chain joins TRBV4-1 to TRBJ2-7; TRBD2 might be the D (6 bases). V lost 1 base, J lost 4 bases, and 14 bases lay in between. This CDR3 region has 15 residues. The germline V gene has CDR1 MGHRA and CDR2 YSYEKL.

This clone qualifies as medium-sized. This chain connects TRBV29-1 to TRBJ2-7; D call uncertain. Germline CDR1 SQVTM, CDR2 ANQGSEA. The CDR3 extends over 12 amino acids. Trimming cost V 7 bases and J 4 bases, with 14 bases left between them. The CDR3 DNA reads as TGCAGCGCCCGAATCGGAATGTACGAGCAGTACTTC. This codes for CSARIGMYEQYF.

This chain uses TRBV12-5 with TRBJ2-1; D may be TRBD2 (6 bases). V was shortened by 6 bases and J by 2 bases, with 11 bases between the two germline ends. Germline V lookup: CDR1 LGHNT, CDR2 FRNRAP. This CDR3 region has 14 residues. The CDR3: CASGEGGAYNEQFF. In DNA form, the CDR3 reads TGTGCTAGTGGGGAGGGAGGAGCCTACAATGAGCAGTTCTTC.

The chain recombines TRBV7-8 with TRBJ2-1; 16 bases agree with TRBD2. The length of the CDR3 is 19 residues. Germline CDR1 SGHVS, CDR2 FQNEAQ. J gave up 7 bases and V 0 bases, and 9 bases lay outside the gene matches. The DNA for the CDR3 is TGTGCCAGCAGCTTAGCGGGACTAGCGGGAGGGCAGTTACGGAATGAGCAGTTCTTC. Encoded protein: CASSLAGLAGGQLRNEQFF.

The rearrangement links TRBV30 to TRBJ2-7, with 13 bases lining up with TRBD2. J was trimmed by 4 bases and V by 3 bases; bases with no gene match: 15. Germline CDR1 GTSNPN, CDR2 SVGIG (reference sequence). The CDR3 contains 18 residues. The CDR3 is CAWSDKGEVLAGGYEQYF. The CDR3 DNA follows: TGTGCCTGGAGCGATAAAGGCGAAGTACTAGCGGGGGGGTACGAGCAGTACTTC.

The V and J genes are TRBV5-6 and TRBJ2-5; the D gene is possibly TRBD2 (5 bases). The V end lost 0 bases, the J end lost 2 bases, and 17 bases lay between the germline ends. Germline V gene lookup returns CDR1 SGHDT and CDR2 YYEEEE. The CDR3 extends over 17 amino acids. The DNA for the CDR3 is TGTGCCAGCAGCTTGGATTTGGCCGGGAACGAACAAGAGACCCAGTACTTC. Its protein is CASSLDLAGNEQETQYF.

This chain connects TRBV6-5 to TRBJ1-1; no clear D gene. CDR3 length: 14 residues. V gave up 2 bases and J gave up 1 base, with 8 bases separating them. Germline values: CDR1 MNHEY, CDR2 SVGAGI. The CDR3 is CASSYLSQNTEAFF. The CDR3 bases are TGTGCCAGCAGTTACCTTTCACAGAACACTGAAGCTTTCTTT.

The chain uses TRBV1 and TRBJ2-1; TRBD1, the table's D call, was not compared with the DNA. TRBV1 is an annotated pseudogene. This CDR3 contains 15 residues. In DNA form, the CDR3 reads TGCACCAGCAGCCGAAACGGGACAGGGTACAATGAGCAGTTCTTC. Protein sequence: CTSSRNGTGYNEQFF.

The CDR3 spells CASSRGGSGTEQYF. Here the CDR3 DNA reads TGTGCCAGCAGCCGCGGGGGATCAGGGACCGAGCAGTACTTC. This chain links TRBV7-9 with TRBJ2-7; 7 bases fit TRBD2. The CDR3 contains 14 residues. Losses at the gene ends were 5 bases for V and 6 bases for J; bases not matched to a gene: 10. Germline V gene data show CDR1 as SEHNR and CDR2 as FQNEAQ (reference sequence).

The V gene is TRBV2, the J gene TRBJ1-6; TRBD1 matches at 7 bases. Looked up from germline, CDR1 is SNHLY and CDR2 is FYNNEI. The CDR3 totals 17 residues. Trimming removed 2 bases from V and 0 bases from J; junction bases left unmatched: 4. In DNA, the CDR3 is TGTGCCAGCAGTGAAAGGGGGCTTAGCTCCTATAATTCACCCCTCCACTTT. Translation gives CASSERGLSSYNSPLHF.

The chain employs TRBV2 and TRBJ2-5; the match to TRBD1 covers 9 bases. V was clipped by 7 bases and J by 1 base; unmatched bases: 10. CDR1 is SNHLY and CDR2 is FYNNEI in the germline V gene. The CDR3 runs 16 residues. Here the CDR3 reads CASTGTGRTRQETQYF. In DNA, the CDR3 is TGTGCCAGCACCGGGACAGGGAGAACCCGCCAAGAGACCCAGTACTTC.

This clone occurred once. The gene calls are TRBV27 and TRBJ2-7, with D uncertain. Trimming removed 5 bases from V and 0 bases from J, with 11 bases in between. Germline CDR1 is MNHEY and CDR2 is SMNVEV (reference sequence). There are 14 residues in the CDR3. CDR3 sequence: CASSQTVSSYEQYF. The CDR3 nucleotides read TGTGCCAGCAGTCAAACAGTAAGCTCCTACGAGCAGTACTTC.

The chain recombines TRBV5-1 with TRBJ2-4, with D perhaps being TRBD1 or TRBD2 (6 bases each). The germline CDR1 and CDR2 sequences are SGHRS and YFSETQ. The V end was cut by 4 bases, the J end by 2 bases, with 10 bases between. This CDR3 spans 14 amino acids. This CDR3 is CASSEGGPKNIQYF. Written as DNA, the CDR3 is TGCGCCAGCAGCGAGGGGGGACCCAAAAACATTCAGTACTTC.

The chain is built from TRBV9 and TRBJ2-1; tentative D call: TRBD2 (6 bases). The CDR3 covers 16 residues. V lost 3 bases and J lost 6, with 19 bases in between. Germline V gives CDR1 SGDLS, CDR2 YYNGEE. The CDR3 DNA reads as TGTGCCAGCAGCGAAGGCGGTAGCGGACTGTTCAATGAGCAGTTCTTC. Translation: CASSEGGSGLFNEQFF.

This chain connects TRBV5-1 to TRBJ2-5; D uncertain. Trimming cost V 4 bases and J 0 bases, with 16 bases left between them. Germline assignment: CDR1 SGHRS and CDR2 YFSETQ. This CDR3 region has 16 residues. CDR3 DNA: TGCGCCAGCAGCCTCCCGGACCGCAACTACCAAGAGACCCAGTACTTC. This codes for CASSLPDRNYQETQYF.

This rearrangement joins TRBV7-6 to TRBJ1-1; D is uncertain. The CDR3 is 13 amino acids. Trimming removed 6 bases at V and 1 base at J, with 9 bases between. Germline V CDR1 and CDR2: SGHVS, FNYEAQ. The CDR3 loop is CASRLPENTEAFF. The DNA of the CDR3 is TGTGCCAGCAGACTTCCAGAGAACACTGAAGCTTTCTTT.

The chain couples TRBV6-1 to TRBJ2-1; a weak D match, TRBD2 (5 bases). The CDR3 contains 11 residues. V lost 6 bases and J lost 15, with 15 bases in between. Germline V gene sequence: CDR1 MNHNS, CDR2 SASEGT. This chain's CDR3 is CASRGGPVGFF. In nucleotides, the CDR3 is TGTGCCAGCAGAGGCGGGCCAGTGGGGTTCTTC.

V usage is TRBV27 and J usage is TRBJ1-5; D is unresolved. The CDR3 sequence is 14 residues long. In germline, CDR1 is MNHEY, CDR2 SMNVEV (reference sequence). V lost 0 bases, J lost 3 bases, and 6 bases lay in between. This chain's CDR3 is CASSLSGNNQPQHF. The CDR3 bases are TGTGCCAGCAGTTTATCGGGGAACAATCAGCCCCAGCATTTT.

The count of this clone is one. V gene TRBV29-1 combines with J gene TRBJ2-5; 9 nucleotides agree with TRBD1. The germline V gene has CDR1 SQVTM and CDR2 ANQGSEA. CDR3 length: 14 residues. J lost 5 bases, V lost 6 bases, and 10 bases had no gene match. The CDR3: CSVDPTGGMETQYF. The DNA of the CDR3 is TGCAGCGTCGACCCGACAGGGGGAATGGAGACCCAGTACTTC.

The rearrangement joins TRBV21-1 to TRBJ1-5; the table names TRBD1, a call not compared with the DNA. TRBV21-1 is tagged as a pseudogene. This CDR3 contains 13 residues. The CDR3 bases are TGTGCCATCGTAGACAGTAGGCATCAGCCCCAGCATTTT. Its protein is CAIVDSRHQPQHF.

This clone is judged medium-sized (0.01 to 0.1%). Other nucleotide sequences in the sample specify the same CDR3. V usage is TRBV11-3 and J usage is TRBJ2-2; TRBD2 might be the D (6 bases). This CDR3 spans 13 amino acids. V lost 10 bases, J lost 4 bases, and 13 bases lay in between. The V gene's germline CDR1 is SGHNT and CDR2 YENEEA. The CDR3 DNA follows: TGTGCCATAAGCGGGCTGGGCACCGGGGAGCTGTTTTTT. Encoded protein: CAISGLGTGELFF.

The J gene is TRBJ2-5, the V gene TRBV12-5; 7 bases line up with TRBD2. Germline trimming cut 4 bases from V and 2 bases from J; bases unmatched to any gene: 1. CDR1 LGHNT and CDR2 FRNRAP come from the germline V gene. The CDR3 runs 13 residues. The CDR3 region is CASGSGGQETQYF. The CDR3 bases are TGTGCTAGTGGTTCCGGGGGGCAAGAGACCCAGTACTTC.

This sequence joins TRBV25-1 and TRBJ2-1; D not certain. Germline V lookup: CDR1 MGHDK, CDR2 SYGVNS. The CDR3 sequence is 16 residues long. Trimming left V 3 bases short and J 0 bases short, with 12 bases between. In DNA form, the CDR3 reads TGTGCCAGCAGTGATTCGACACGTTCCTCCTACAATGAGCAGTTCTTC. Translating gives CASSDSTRSSYNEQFF.

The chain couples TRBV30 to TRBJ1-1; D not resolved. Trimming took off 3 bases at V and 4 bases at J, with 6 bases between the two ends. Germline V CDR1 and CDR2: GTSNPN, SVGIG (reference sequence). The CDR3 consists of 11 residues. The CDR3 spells CAWSPATEAFF. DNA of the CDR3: TGTGCCTGGAGCCCGGCCACTGAAGCTTTCTTT.

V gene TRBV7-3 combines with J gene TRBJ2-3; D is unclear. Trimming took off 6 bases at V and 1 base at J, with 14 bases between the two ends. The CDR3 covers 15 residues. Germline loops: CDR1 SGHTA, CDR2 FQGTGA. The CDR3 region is CASSTRIDGTDTQYF. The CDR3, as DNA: TGTGCCAGCAGTACCAGGATAGATGGCACAGATACGCAGTATTTT.

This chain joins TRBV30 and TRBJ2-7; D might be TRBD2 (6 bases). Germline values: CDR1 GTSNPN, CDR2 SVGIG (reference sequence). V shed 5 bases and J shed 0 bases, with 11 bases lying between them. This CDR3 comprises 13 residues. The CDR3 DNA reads TGTGCCTGGGGGGGGACCGTCTCCTACGAGCAGTACTTC. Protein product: CAWGGTVSYEQYF.

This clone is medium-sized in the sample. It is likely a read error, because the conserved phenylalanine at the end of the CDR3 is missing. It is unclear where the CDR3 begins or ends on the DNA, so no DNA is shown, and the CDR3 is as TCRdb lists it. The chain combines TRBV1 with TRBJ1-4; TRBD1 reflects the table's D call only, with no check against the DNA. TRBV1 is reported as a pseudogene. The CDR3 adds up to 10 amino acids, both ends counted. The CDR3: CTSNHRQVST.

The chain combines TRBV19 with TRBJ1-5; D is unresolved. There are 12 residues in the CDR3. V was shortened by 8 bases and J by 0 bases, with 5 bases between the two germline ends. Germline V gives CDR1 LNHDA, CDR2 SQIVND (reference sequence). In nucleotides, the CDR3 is TGTGCCAGTGGATATAGCAATCAGCCCCAGCATTTT. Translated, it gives CASGYSNQPQHF.

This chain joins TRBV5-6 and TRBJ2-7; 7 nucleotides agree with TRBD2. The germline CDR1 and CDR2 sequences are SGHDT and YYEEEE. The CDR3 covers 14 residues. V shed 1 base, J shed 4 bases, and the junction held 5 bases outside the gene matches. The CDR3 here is CASSLKRDVYEQYF. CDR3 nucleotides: TGTGCCAGCAGCTTGAAGCGGGATGTGTACGAGCAGTACTTC.

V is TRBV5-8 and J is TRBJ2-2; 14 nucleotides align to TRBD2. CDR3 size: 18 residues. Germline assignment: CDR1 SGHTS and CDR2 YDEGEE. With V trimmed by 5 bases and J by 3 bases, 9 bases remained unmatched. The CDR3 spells CASSIATSGRVDTGELFF. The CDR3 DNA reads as TGTGCCAGCAGTATTGCGACTAGCGGGAGGGTGGACACCGGGGAGCTGTTTTTT.

Here the CDR3 reads CASSSHSGGSEQYF. The CDR3 DNA follows: TGTGCCAGCAGTTCCCATAGTGGGGGCTCCGAGCAGTACTTC. V and J are TRBV27 and TRBJ2-5, with D possibly being TRBD1 (6 bases). The DNA end is more similar to TRBJ2-7, so the J call may be wrong. The germline CDR1 and CDR2 sequences are MNHEY and SMNVEV (reference sequence). This CDR3 is 14 amino acids long.

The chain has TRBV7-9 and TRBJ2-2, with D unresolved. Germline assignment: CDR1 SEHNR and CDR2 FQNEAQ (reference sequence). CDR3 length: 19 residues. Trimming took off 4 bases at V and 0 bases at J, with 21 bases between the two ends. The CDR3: CASSSYPPDLTANTGELFF. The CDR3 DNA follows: TGTGCCAGCAGCTCCTATCCCCCGGACCTAACCGCGAACACCGGGGAGCTGTTTTTT.